Listed here is a single T cell receptor beta chain. Its antigen is unidentified. This entry belongs to a study of cytotoxic CD8 clonotypes in ibrutinib-treated CLL. Study details: After a median roughly a year on treatment (6 to 36), response samples were drawn. Study-level results: Public clonotypes were uncommon and contracted or stayed stable on treatment. T-cell clonality at baseline went above that of age-matched healthy donors and rose and fell with circulating CD8+ T-cell counts.

The CDR3 loop spans 14 amino acids. Germline CDR1 is SQVTM and CDR2 is ANQGSEA. Unmatched junction bases numbered 5, after V lost 4 bases and J lost 1 base. TCRdb's table, derived via immunoSEQ multiplex PCR, lists solely in-frame clones and lacks some. In the table there are some 46,000 clones, around 70% of which are singletons. The sample here was PBMCs, taken after 12 months of ibrutinib treatment. The chain has TRBV29-1 and TRBJ2-3, with 7 positions matching TRBD2. This clonotype was sampled from a human donor with chronic lymphocytic leukemia. The CDR3 spells CSVVRTSRTDTQYF. Here the CDR3 DNA reads TGCAGCGTTGTTAGGACTAGTCGCACAGATACGCAGTATTTT.